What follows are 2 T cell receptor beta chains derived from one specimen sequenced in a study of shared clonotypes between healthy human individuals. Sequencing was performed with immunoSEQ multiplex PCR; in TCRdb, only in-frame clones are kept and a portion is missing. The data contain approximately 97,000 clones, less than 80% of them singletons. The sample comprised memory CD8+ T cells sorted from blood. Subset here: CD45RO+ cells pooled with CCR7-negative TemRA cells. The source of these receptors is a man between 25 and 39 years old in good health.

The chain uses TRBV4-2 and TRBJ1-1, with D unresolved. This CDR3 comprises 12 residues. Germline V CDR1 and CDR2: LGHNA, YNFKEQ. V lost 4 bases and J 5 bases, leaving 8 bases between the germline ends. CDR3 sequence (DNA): TGTGCCAGCAGCCCAGAAGCGACTGAAGCTTTCTTT. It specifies CASSPEATEAFF.

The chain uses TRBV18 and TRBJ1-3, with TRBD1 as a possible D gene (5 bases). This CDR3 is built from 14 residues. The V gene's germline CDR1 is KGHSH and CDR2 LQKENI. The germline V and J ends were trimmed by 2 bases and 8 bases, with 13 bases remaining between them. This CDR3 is CASSPGTGGDTIYF. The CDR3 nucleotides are TGTGCCAGCTCACCAGGGACCGGCGGAGACACCATATATTTT.